Listed here are 2 T cell receptor beta chains from one sample, sequenced in a study of blood T cell repertoires in COVID-19. TCRdb's copy holds only in-frame clones and misses some; the assay was immunoSEQ multiplex PCR. The data hold about 98,000 clones, with almost 85% observed a single time. The material sequenced was peripheral blood. All receptors come from a man aged 40-49 years with active or convalescent COVID-19.

The chain carries TRBV7-9 and TRBJ1-2, with 7 nucleotides matching TRBD1. Germline CDR1 reads SEHNR; CDR2 reads FQNEAQ (reference sequence). Losses at the gene ends were 5 bases for V and 7 bases for J; bases not matched to a gene: 7. There are 13 residues in the CDR3. The CDR3 region is CASSRQGGVGYTF. The CDR3 nucleotides read TGTGCCAGCAGCCGACAGGGAGGTGTTGGCTACACCTTC.

V gene TRBV7-9 combines with J gene TRBJ2-2; the D is unclear. Germline CDR1 reads SEHNR; CDR2 reads FQNEAQ (reference sequence). This CDR3 comprises 14 residues. V shed 0 bases and J shed 4 bases, with 6 bases lying between them. Written as DNA, the CDR3 is TGTGCCAGCAGCTTAGCGAAGAGCACCGGGGAGCTGTTTTTT. As protein: CASSLAKSTGELFF.